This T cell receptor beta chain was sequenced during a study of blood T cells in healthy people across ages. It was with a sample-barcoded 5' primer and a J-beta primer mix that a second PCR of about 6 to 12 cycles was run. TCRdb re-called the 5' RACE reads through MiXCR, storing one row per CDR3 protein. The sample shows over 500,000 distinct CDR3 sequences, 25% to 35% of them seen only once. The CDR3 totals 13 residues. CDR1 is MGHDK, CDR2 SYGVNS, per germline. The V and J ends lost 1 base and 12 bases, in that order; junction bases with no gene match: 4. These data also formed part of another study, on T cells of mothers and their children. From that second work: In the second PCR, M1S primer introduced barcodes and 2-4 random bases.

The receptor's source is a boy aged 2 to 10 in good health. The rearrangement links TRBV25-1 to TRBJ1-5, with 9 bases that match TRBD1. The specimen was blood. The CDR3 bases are TGTGCCAGCAGTGAATGGGGGACAGGGCACCAGCATTTT. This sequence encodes CASSEWGTGHQHF. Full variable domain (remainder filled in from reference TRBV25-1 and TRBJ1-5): EADIYQTPRYLVIGTGKKITLECSQTMGHDKMYWYQQDPGMELHLIHYSYGVNSTEKGDLSSESTVSRIRTEHFPLTLESARPSHTSQYLCASSEWGTGHQHFGDGTRLSIL.